This T cell receptor (beta chain) was identified in a study of cytomegalovirus exposure and HLA in healthy donors. Findings and caveats of the study: A subsequent analysis found that TCR clusters from the first cohort also tended to co-occur in the approximately 110 validation repertoires, with around 94% of cluster scores above 0. The dataset shows that most TCR sequences were rare, while some public TCRs occurred in many donors. As confirmed in vitro, three CMV-associated chains were specific for CMV antigens.

The CDR3 covers 12 residues. CDR1 and CDR2 (germline): MGHRA, YSYEKL. The V gene lost 1 base and the J gene lost 7 bases, with 5 bases spanning the gap. Clones were sequenced by immunoSEQ multiplex PCR, and TCRdb holds only the in-frame ones, with some missing. This table has more than 95,000 clones, around 94% appearing once. To note about this clone: What it recognizes is unknown.

The origin of this receptor is a woman aged 18-29 years in good health and CMV-seronegative. Sequencing used PBMCs. The chain employs TRBV4-1 and TRBJ2-1; no definite D call. CDR3 region: CASSQGSNEQFF. The CDR3 DNA sequence: TGCGCCAGCAGCCAAGGGAGTAATGAGCAGTTCTTC.